What follows are 27 T cell receptor beta chains derived from one specimen sequenced in a study of monozygotic twins with inflammatory bowel disease (dated by TCRdb to about 2019). Libraries were constructed by 5' RACE. Sequencing instrument: Illumina HiSeq 2500. After reprocessing by TCRdb, each CDR3 protein sequence is one entry, and no DNA is given. The table held for this sample gives about 150,000 distinct CDR3 sequences. Together, the top ten hold over 1% of the sample. Sequenced sample: blood. All receptors derive from a human donor with ulcerative colitis or Crohn's disease, or a healthy co-twin of an affected twin (not recorded which).

The V and J genes are TRBV5-1 and TRBJ1-1. The CDR3 runs to 14 residues. Germline V gene sequence: CDR1 SGHRS, CDR2 YFSETQ. CDR3 protein: CASSLEQVGAEAFF.

The J gene is TRBJ2-3, the V gene TRBV12-3 or TRBV12-4; the TCRdb call, TRBD1, lacks DNA for checking. The CDR3 is 15 amino acids. The CDR3 is CASSLTGKVADTQYF.

This chain connects TRBV20-1 to TRBJ2-1; without DNA, the TCRdb call of TRBD1 cannot be checked. This CDR3 spans 14 amino acids. In germline, CDR1 is DFQATT, CDR2 SNEGSKA (reference sequence). CDR3 region: CSASRDRVNNEQFF.

The chain links TRBV20-1 to TRBJ2-3; TCRdb outputs TRBD2, but without DNA this stays unchecked. This CDR3 comprises 16 residues. Germline lookup yields CDR1 DFQATT and CDR2 SNEGSKA (reference sequence). This CDR3 is CSASGPGLARADTQYF.

The rearrangement joins TRBV12-3 or TRBV12-4 to TRBJ2-2. The CDR3 sequence is 13 residues long. CDR3: CASKLQNTGELFF.

The rearrangement links TRBV7-6 to TRBJ2-1; TCRdb gives TRBD2 as the D gene, but with no DNA this cannot be confirmed. The length of the CDR3 is 14 residues. The germline gives CDR1 SGHVS, CDR2 FNYEAQ. CDR3 region: CASSLVIGGLAGTF.

The chain links TRBV10-3 to TRBJ2-3; TCRdb reports TRBD2, a call that lacks DNA to check it against. The CDR3 spans 16 residues. Per germline, CDR1 ENHRY and CDR2 SYGVKD. The CDR3 sequence is CAITSGRAGGTDTQYF.

The gene calls are TRBV10-3 and TRBJ1-6. From germline, CDR1 is ENHRY and CDR2 SYGVKD. The CDR3 is 15 residues long. CDR3 loop: CATWTAMEGNSPLHF.

The chain uses TRBV20-1 and TRBJ2-7. The CDR3 runs 14 residues. CDR1 DFQATT and CDR2 SNEGSKA come from the germline V gene (reference sequence). CDR3 in amino acids: CSARRESGEIEQYF.

The genes are TRBV18 and TRBJ2-7; the D call from TCRdb, TRBD1, cannot be confirmed without DNA. In germline, CDR1 is KGHSH, CDR2 LQKENI. CDR3 size: 18 residues. The CDR3 protein is CASSNPERTGGISYEQYF.

V usage is TRBV28 and J usage is TRBJ1-5; TCRdb's D gene call, TRBD1, goes unchecked for lack of DNA. Germline V CDR1 and CDR2: MDHEN, SYDVKM. The CDR3 totals 15 residues. The CDR3 region is CASSSLGGGGQPQHF.

The chain couples TRBV4-2 to TRBJ2-3; lacking DNA, the TRBD2 call made by TCRdb goes unchecked. Germline CDR1 and CDR2: LGHNA and YNFKEQ. This CDR3 has 15 amino acids. CDR3 protein: CASSQSSASTDTQYF.

CDR3 sequence: CASRTGGSEKLFF. The chain carries TRBV27 and TRBJ1-4; TCRdb's assignment of TRBD1 cannot be checked, as there is no DNA. CDR3 length: 13 amino acids. CDR1 and CDR2 from the germline V gene are MNHEY and SMNVEV (reference sequence).

The chain is built from TRBV11-2 and TRBJ2-1. The CDR3 is made up of 13 amino acids. Germline values: CDR1 SGHAT, CDR2 FQNNGV. This CDR3 reads CASSLDLGVEQFF. The full variable domain, with the rest looked up from reference TRBV11-2 and TRBJ2-1, is EAGVAQSPRYKIIEKRQSVAFWCNPISGHATLYWYQQILGQGPKLLIQFQNNGVVDDSQLPKDRFSAERLKGVDSTLKIQPAKLEDSAVYLCASSLDLGVEQFFGPGTRLTVL.

The chain recombines TRBV5-1 with TRBJ2-5; absent DNA, TCRdb's TRBD2 call cannot be checked. The CDR3 totals 16 residues. Germline V gene data show CDR1 as SGHRS and CDR2 as YFSETQ. The CDR3 region is CASSPQSGTSGETQYF. Filled out from reference TRBV5-1 and TRBJ2-5, the complete variable domain reads KAGVTQTPRYLIKTRGQQVTLSCSPISGHRSVSWYQQTPGQGLQFLFEYFSETQRNKGNFPGRFSGRQFSNSRSEMNVSTLELGDSALYLCASSPQSGTSGETQYFGPGTRLLVL.

The gene calls are TRBV12-3 or TRBV12-4 and TRBJ2-1; TCRdb picks TRBD2, but there is no DNA to check that call. This CDR3 contains 13 residues. The CDR3 here is CATTPLRREGPFF.

The rearrangement joins TRBV20-1 to TRBJ1-5. CDR3 length equals 11 residues. Germline assignment: CDR1 DFQATT and CDR2 SNEGSKA (reference sequence). The CDR3 reads CSARDEGPQHF.

V gene TRBV10-3 combines with J gene TRBJ1-6; TCRdb reports TRBD1, a call that lacks DNA to check it against. Per germline, CDR1 ENHRY and CDR2 SYGVKD. This CDR3 spans 17 amino acids. CDR3 amino acids: CAISTGKTGGGNSPLHF.

The V and J genes are TRBV25-1 and TRBJ2-7; TCRdb gives TRBD1 as the D gene, but with no DNA this cannot be confirmed. The CDR3 sequence is 15 residues long. CDR1 is MGHDK, CDR2 SYGVNS, per germline. The CDR3: CASSEYPATGGEQYF.

The rearrangement links TRBV18 to TRBJ2-5. Per germline, CDR1 KGHSH and CDR2 LQKENI. This CDR3 spans 11 amino acids. The CDR3 protein is CVSSPMETQYF.

The CDR3 loop reads CASSLERQAGQPQHF. The chain is built from TRBV18 and TRBJ1-5; TCRdb returns TRBD1, unconfirmable since there is no DNA. The CDR3 totals 15 residues. The V gene's germline CDR1 is KGHSH and CDR2 LQKENI. The variable domain in full, completed from reference TRBV18 and TRBJ1-5, reads NAGVMQNPRHLVRRRGQEARLRCSPMKGHSHVYWYRQLPEEGLKFMVYLQKENIIDESGMPKERFSAEFPKEGPSILRIQQVVRGDSAAYFCASSLERQAGQPQHFGDGTRLSIL.

V gene TRBV10-3 combines with J gene TRBJ2-1; TCRdb calls TRBD2, which cannot be checked without DNA. This CDR3 is 13 amino acids long. In germline, CDR1 is ENHRY, CDR2 SYGVKD. The CDR3 sequence is CAITAGVEREQFF.

The chain uses TRBV5-1 and TRBJ2-7; the TCRdb call, TRBD2, lacks DNA for checking. Germline lookup yields CDR1 SGHRS and CDR2 YFSETQ. This CDR3 contains 17 residues. The CDR3 is CASSLGGTGGPSYEQYF.

V gene TRBV6-5 combines with J gene TRBJ2-1. The CDR3 covers 15 residues. Germline loops: CDR1 MNHEY, CDR2 SVGAGI. The CDR3: CASSYSGSSYNEQFF.

The genes are TRBV5-1 and TRBJ2-2; without DNA, the TCRdb call of TRBD2 cannot be checked. The CDR3 consists of 17 residues. Germline CDR1 reads SGHRS; CDR2 reads YFSETQ. The CDR3 loop reads CASSLRNLAGGSGELFF.

V gene TRBV6-5 combines with J gene TRBJ2-1; TCRdb designates TRBD2, a call that cannot be tested without DNA. The CDR3 sequence is 16 residues long. Germline lookup yields CDR1 MNHEY and CDR2 SVGAGI. CDR3 amino acids: CASSYPSGNEGNEQFF.

The V call is TRBV7-2, the J call TRBJ2-7; TCRdb gives TRBD2 as the D gene, but with no DNA this cannot be confirmed. The CDR3 extends over 15 amino acids. Germline CDR1 SGHTA, CDR2 FQGNSA. This chain's CDR3 is CASSPRTSGYYEQYF.